This T cell receptor (beta chain) was identified during a study of shared clonotypes between healthy human individuals. Findings and caveats of the study: Depth of sequencing was expected to influence donor clonotype sharing. In general, naive subsets displayed greater estimated richness than memory subsets did.

TCRdb's table, derived via immunoSEQ multiplex PCR, lists solely in-frame clones and lacks some. The repertoire includes millions of clones, more than 90% of them detected once, and roughly 0.15% sits in the top ten. For this clone: What it binds is not known.

The CDR3 sequence is 11 residues long. Germline V lookup: CDR1 MNHEY, CDR2 SVGAGI. The V and J ends lost 9 bases and 7 bases respectively, with 13 bases between them. The gene calls are TRBV6-5 and TRBJ2-7; D perhaps matches TRBD1 (6 bases). Sequenced sample: naive CD4+ T cells sorted from blood. The subset denotes: CD45RA+ positively selected. This TCR was recovered from a man younger than 35 in good health. CDR3 coding DNA: TGTGCCAGTGCAGGGGATAGGGAGCAGTACTTC. This translates into CASAGDREQYF.